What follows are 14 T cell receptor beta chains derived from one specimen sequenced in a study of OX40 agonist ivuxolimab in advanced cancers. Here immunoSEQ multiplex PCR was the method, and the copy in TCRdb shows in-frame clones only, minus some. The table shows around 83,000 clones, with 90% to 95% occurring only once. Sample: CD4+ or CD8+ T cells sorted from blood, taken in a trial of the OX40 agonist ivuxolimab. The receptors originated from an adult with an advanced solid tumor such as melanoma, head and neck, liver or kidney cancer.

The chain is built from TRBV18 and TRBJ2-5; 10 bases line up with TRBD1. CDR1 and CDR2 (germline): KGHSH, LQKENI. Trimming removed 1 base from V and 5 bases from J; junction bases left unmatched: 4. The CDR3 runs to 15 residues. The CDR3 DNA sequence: TGTGCCAGCTCACCACGCTGGACAGGGGGGGAGACCCAGTACTTC. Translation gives CASSPRWTGGETQYF. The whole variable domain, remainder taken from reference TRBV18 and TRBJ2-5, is NAGVMQNPRHLVRRRGQEARLRCSPMKGHSHVYWYRQLPEEGLKFMVYLQKENIIDESGMPKERFSAEFPKEGPSILRIQQVVRGDSAAYFCASSPRWTGGETQYFGPGTRLLVL.

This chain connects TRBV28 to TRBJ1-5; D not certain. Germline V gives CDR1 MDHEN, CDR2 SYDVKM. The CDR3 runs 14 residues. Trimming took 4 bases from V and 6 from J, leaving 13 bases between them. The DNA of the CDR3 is TGTGCCAGCAGTTGGCGCAGTAGTCGTCAGCCCCAGCATTTT. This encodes CASSWRSSRQPQHF. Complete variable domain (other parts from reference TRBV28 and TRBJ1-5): DVKVTQSSRYLVKRTGEKVFLECVQDMDHENMFWYRQDPGLGLRLIYFSYDVKMKEKGDIPEGYSVSREKKERFSLILESASTNQTSMYLCASSWRSSRQPQHFGDGTRLSIL.

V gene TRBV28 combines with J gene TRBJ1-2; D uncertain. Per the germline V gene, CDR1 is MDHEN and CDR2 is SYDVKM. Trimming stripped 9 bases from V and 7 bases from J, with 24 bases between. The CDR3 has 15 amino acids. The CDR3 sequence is CASSDPLSYSSGYTF. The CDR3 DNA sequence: TGTGCCAGTTCCGACCCATTGAGTTACTCCTCTGGCTACACCTTC.

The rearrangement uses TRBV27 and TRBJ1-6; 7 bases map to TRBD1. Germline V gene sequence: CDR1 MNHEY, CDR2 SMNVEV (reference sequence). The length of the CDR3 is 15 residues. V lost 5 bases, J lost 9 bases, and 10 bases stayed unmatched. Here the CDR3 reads CASSPGTARGSPLHF. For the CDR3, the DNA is TGTGCCAGCAGTCCCGGGACAGCTAGGGGTTCACCCCTCCACTTT.

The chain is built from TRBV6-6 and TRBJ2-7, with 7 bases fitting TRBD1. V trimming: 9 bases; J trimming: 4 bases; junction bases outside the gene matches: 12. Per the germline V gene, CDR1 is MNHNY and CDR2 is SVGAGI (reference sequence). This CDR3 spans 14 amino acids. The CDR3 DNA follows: TGTGCCAGTCACACTAGGGACAGTTTTTACGAGCAGTACTTC. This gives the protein CASHTRDSFYEQYF.

This CDR3 is CASSQDGQNIQYF. The DNA for the CDR3 is TGCGCCAGCAGCCAAGATGGGCAAAACATTCAGTACTTC. This chain connects TRBV4-3 to TRBJ2-4, with D hard to call. The CDR3 sequence is 13 residues long. Germline V gene sequence: CDR1 LGHNA, CDR2 YSLEER. The V end was cut by 0 bases, the J end by 5 bases, with 5 bases between.

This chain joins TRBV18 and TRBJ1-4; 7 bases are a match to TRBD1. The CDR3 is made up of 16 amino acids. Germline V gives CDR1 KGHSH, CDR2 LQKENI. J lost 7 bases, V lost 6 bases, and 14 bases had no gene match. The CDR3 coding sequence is TGTGCCAGCTCGCCGGCCGAGAGACAGGGTCGTGAAAAACTGTTTTTT. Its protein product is CASSPAERQGREKLFF.

The CDR3 spells CASSFTTGFGETQYF. Here the CDR3 DNA reads TGCGCCAGCAGCTTCACTACAGGTTTTGGAGAGACCCAGTACTTC. The chain couples TRBV5-1 to TRBJ2-5, with a possible D match to TRBD1 (5 bases). Trimming shortened V by 2 bases and J by 4 bases, and 15 bases separated the two germline ends. This CDR3 has 15 amino acids. Germline V gives CDR1 SGHRS, CDR2 YFSETQ.

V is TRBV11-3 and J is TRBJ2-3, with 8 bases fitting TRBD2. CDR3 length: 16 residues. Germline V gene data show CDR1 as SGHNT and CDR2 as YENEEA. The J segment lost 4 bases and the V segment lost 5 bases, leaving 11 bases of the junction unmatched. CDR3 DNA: TGTGCCAGCAGCCTAAACTCCGGAGCGGGAGCAGATACGCAGTATTTT. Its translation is CASSLNSGAGADTQYF.

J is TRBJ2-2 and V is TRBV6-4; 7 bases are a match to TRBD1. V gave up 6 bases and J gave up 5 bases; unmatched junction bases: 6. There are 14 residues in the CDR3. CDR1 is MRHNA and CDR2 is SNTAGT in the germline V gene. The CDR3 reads CASRRDRQTGELFF. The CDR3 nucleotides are TGTGCCAGCAGGAGGGACAGACAAACCGGGGAGCTGTTTTTT.

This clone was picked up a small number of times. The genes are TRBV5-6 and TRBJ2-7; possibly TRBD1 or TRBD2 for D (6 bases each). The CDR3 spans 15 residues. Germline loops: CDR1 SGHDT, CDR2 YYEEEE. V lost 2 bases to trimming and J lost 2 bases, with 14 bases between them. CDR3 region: CASSFGRRGAYEQYF. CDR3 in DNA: TGTGCCAGCAGCTTCGGTCGGAGGGGGGCCTACGAGCAGTACTTC.

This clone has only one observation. DNA for the CDR3: TGCGCCAGCAGCCAAGATAGGGATACGGGGGGAGCTTTCTTT. Translation gives CASSQDRDTGGAFF. The chain carries TRBV4-1 and TRBJ1-1, with TRBD1 as a possible D gene (5 bases). The CDR3 is 14 amino acids. V lost 0 bases and J lost 10, with 15 bases in between. The germline V gene encodes CDR1 MGHRA and CDR2 YSYEKL.

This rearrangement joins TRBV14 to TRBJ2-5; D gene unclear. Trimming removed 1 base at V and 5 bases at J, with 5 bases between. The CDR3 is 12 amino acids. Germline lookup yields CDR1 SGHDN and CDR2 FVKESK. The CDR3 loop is CASSQAAETQYF. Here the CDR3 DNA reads TGTGCCAGCAGCCAAGCAGCGGAGACCCAGTACTTC.

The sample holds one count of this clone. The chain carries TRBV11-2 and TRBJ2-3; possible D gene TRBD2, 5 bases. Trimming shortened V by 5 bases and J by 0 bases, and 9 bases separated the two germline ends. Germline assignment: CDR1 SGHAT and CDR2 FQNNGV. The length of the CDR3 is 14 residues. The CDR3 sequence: CASSRGLSTDTQYF. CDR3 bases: TGTGCCAGCAGCCGTGGACTGAGCACAGATACGCAGTATTTT. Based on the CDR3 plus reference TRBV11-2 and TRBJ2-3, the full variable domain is EAGVAQSPRYKIIEKRQSVAFWCNPISGHATLYWYQQILGQGPKLLIQFQNNGVVDDSQLPKDRFSAERLKGVDSTLKIQPAKLEDSAVYLCASSRGLSTDTQYFGPGTRLTVL.